The rows below give T cell receptor beta chains drawn from one sample of a study of cytomegalovirus exposure and HLA in healthy donors. Here immunoSEQ multiplex PCR was the method, and the copy in TCRdb shows in-frame clones only, minus some. This sample has roughly 180,000 clones, with approximately 77% found just once. The sample comprised PBMCs. These TCRs come from a male donor in good health and CMV-seronegative. CDR3s include the opening cysteine and the closing phenylalanine or tryptophan. Each record gives: CDR3 DNA, CDR3 protein, clone size, D gene, J gene, V gene. D genes are given only for firm matches. A row's size may be missing; if present it is once, few, many or a size class.

TGTGCCATCAGTGGAGGACTAGTATCGTCCGGGGAGCTGTTTTTT,CAISGGLVSSGELFF,-,TRBD2,TRBJ2-2,TRBV10-3
TGTGCCAGCAGCGGGGGGTTCAGGGTCGGCAATCAGCCCCAGCATTTT,CASSGGFRVGNQPQHF,-,-,TRBJ1-5,TRBV7-2
TGTGCCACCAGCCGAAACATTCAGTACTTC,CATSRNIQYF,-,-,TRBJ2-4,TRBV28
TGTGCCAGTTCCGGAACGGGAGTGGGACGACCAGGCAATGAGCAGTTCTTC,CASSGTGVGRPGNEQFF,-,-,TRBJ2-1,TRBV19
TGCGCCAGCAGCCAAGATCTAGGCCCTTCCCGTTACGAGCAGTACTTC,CASSQDLGPSRYEQYF,-,-,TRBJ2-7,TRBV4-1
TGTGCCAGCAGTTCCGGGACTAGCAGTCCCAATGGGCAGTTCTTC,CASSSGTSSPNGQFF,-,TRBD2,TRBJ2-1,TRBV28
TGTGCCAGCGGGAGGGATTCCTTAGCCAAAAACATTCAGTACTTC,CASGRDSLAKNIQYF,once,TRBD2,TRBJ2-4,TRBV27
TGTGCCAGCAGCTTGTTACAGCCCTACGAGCAGTACTTC,CASSLLQPYEQYF,few,-,TRBJ2-7,TRBV5-8
TGTGCCAGCAGCTTGGGCCAGGGAAGCGGCTACACCTTC,CASSLGQGSGYTF,-,-,TRBJ1-2,TRBV5-4
TGCAGCGTTGAAGACCCAGGGTATACTAATGAAAAACTGTTTTTT,CSVEDPGYTNEKLFF,-,-,TRBJ1-4,TRBV29-1
TGCGCCAGCAGCTTGGAAGGGACAGGCCTCAGGAACGAGCAGTACTTC,CASSLEGTGLRNEQYF,-,TRBD1,TRBJ2-7,TRBV5-1
TGTGCCAGCTCACTGCCGGAGTTCTCGTACTACGAGCAGTACTTC,CASSLPEFSYYEQYF,-,-,TRBJ2-7,TRBV18
TGCGCCAGCAGCCTAAGACAGGGAAGTAGCTACGAGCAGTACTTC,CASSLRQGSSYEQYF,-,TRBD1,TRBJ2-7,TRBV5-1
TGTGCCAGCACCCTGACAGGGTTAGACTATGGCTACACCTTC,CASTLTGLDYGYTF,-,TRBD1,TRBJ1-2,TRBV5-4
TGTGCCAGCAGCCGGACAGGGTCCCAGCCCCAGCATTTT,CASSRTGSQPQHF,few,TRBD1,TRBJ1-5,TRBV7-6
TGTGCCAGCAGTGAAATAATTGGACAGGGGAATCAGCCCCAGCATTTT,CASSEIIGQGNQPQHF,-,TRBD1,TRBJ1-5,TRBV6-1
TGTGCCAGTAGTATTCGGTGGGGCGCGGCTTTCTTT,CASSIRWGAAFF,-,-,TRBJ1-1,TRBV19
TGTGCCAGCAGCTTGGCTGCGGTCTATGGCTACACCTTC,CASSLAAVYGYTF,-,-,TRBJ1-2,TRBV5-4
TGCGCCAGCAGAAATCAGGAGGCCCAGTACTTC,CASRNQEAQYF,-,-,TRBJ2-5,TRBV5-1
TGTGCCAGCAGTGAAACTCCTACCGCCTATGGCTACACCTTC,CASSETPTAYGYTF,once,-,TRBJ1-2,TRBV6-1